Described below is a single T cell receptor beta chain sequence and its context. The antigen remains undetermined. This sample is part of a study of identifying expanded T cells in peripheral blood. General study findings and limits: Differentially abundant clones: 1 to 1.5 between replicates, 16.4 at around 15 days, approximately 19 at four.

Healthy donors had no documented immune events, such as infections, while sampled. Some clones are missing from TCRdb's copy, which holds only in-frame ones; the method was immunoSEQ multiplex PCR. The sample carries more than 75,000 clones, 75% to 90% recorded once. Sequencing input: blood. The origin of this receptor is a person aged 18 to 75 in good health.

The CDR3 sequence is CASSYLLIGANVLTF. The CDR3 DNA reads TGTGCCAGCAGTTACCTCCTTATAGGGGCCAACGTCCTGACTTTC. The chain combines TRBV6-6 with TRBJ2-6; D is unresolved. Germline CDR1 reads MNHNY; CDR2 reads SVGAGI (reference sequence). CDR3 length: 15 residues. V shed 2 bases and J shed 4 bases, with 9 bases lying between them.